The TCR beta chain described here comes from a study of cytomegalovirus exposure and HLA in healthy donors. In this sample, this clone turned up a few times. TCRdb's table, derived via immunoSEQ multiplex PCR, lists solely in-frame clones and lacks some. The sample records approximately 65,000 clones, approximately 97% being singletons. With 5 bases clipped from V and 4 bases from J, the junction kept 7 bases outside the gene matches. CDR3 size: 15 residues. CDR1 and CDR2 (germline): SEHNR, FQNEAQ (reference sequence). This TCR came from a man aged 18 to 35 in good health and CMV-seronegative. J is TRBJ2-7 and V is TRBV7-9; 11 bases align to TRBD1. Input material: PBMCs. The CDR3 DNA sequence: TGTGCCAGCAGCCCTGGACAGGGGGCTTCGTACGAGCAGTACTTC. Its translation is CASSPGQGASYEQYF.